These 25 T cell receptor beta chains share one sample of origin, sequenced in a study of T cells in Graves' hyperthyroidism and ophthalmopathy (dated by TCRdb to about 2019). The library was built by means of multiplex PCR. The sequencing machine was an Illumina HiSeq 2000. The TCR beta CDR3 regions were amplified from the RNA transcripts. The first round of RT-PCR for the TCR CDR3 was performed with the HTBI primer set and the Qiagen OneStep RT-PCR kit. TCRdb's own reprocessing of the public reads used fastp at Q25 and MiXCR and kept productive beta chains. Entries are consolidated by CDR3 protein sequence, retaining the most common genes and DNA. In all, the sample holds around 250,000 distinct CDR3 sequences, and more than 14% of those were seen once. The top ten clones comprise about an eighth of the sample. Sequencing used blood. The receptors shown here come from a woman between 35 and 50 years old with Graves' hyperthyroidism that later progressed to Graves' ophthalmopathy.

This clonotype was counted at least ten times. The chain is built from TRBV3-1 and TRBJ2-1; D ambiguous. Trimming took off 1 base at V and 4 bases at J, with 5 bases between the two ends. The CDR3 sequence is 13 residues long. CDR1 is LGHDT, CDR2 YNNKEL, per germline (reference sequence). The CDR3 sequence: CASSQGAYNEQFF. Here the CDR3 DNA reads TGTGCCAGCAGCCAAGGGGCATACAATGAGCAGTTCTTC.

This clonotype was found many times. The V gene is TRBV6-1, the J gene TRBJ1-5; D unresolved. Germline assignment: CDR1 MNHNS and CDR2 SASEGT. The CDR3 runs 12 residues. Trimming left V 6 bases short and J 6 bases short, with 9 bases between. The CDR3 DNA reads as TGTGCCAGCAGGGGTTTGGGTCAGCCCCAGCATTTT. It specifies CASRGLGQPQHF.

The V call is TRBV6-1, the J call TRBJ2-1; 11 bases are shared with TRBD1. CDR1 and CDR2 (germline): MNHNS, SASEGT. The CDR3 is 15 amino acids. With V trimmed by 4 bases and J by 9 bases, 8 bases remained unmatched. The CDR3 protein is CASSAGTGGFFEQFF. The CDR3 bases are TGTGCCAGCAGTGCCGGGACAGGGGGATTTTTTGAGCAGTTCTTC.

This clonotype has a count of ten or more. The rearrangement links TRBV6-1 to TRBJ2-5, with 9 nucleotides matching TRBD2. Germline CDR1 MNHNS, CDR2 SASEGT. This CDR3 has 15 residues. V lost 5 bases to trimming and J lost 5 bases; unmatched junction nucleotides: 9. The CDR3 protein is CASSSGTSHRETQYF. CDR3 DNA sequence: TGTGCCAGCAGTTCCGGGACTAGCCACCGGGAGACCCAGTACTTC.

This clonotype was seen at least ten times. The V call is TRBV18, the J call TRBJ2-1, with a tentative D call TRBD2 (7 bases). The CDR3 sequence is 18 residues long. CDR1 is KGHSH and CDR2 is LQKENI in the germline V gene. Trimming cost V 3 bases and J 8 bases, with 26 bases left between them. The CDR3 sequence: CASSPFLGRGGEVDEQFF. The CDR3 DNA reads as TGTGCCAGCTCACCGTTCCTCGGTCGCGGGGGCGAAGTCGATGAGCAGTTCTTC.

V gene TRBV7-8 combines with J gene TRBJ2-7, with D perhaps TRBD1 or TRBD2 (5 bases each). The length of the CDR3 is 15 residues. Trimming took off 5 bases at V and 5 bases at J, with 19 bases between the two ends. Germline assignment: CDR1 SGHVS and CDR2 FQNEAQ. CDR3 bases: TGTGCCAGCAGCATCCGGGACGGGGCTGAACACGAGCAGTACTTC. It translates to CASSIRDGAEHEQYF. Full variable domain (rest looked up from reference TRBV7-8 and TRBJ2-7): GAGVSQSPRYKVAKRGQDVALRCDPISGHVSLFWYQQALGQGPEFLTYFQNEAQLDKSGLPSDRFFAERPEGSVSTLKIQRTQQEDSAVYLCASSIRDGAEHEQYFGPGTRLTVT.

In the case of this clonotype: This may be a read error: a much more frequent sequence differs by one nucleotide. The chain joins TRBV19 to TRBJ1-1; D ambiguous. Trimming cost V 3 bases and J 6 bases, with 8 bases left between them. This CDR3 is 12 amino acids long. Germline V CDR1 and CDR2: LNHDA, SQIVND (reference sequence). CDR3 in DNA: TGTGCCAGTAGTATCGATTCGTCTGAAGCTTTCTTT. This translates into CASSIDSSEAFF.

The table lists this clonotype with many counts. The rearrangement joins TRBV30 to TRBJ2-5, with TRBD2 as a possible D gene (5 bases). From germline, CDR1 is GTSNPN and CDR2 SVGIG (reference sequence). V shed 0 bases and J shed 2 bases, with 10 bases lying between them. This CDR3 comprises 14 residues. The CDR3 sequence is CAWSVFWEQETQYF. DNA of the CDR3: TGTGCCTGGAGTGTATTCTGGGAGCAAGAGACCCAGTACTTC.

The CDR3 loop reads CASSGTWMNTEAFF. CDR3 in DNA: TGTGCCAGCAGTGGAACCTGGATGAACACTGAAGCTTTCTTT. This chain joins TRBV25-1 and TRBJ1-1, with unresolved D. V dropped 4 bases and J dropped 0 bases, with 9 bases sitting between them. The germline V gene has CDR1 MGHDK and CDR2 SYGVNS. CDR3 size: 14 residues.

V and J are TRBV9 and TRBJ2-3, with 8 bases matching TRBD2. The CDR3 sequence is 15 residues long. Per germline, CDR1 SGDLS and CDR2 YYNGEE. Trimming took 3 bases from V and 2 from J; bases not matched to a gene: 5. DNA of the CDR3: TGTGCCAGCAGCGGGAGCGGGAGTACCACAGATACGCAGTATTTT. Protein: CASSGSGSTTDTQYF.

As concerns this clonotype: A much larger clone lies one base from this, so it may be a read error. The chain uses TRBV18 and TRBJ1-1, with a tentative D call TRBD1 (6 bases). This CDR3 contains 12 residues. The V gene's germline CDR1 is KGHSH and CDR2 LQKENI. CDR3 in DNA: TGTGCCAGCTCAGACAGGTCCACTGAAGCTTACTTT. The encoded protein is CASSDRSTEAYF.

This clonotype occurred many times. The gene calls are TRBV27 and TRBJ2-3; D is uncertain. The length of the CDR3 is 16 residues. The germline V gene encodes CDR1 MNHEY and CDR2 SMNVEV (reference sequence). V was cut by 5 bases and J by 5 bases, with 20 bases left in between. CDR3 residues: CASSLAGSSWGDTQYF. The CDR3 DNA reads TGTGCCAGCAGTCTCGCCGGGTCCTCTTGGGGAGATACGCAGTATTTT.

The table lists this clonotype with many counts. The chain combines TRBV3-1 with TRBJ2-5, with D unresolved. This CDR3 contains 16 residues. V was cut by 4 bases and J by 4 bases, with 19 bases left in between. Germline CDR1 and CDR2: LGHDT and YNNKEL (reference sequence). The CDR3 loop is CASSLPQRELGETQYF. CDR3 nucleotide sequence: TGTGCCAGCAGCCTTCCACAAAGGGAATTGGGAGAGACCCAGTACTTC.

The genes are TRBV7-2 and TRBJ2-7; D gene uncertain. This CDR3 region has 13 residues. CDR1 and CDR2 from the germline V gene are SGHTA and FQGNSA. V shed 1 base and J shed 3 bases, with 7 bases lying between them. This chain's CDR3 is CASSLGLYYEQYF. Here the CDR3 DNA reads TGTGCCAGCAGCTTAGGCCTCTACTACGAGCAGTACTTC.

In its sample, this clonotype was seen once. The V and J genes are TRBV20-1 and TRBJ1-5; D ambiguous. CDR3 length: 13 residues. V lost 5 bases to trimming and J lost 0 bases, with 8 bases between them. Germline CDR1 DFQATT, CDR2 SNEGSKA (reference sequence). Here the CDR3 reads CSARSDSNQPQHF. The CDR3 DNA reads TGCAGTGCTCGCAGCGATAGCAATCAGCCCCAGCATTTT.

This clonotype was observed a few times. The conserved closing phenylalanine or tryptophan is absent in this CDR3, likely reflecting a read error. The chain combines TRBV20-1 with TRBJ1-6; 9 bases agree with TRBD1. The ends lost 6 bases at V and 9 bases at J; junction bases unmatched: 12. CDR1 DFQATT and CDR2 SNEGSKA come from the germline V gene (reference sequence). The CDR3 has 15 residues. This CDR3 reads CSATPGTGSSSPLHL. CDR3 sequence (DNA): TGCAGTGCAACTCCTGGGACAGGGTCTAGTTCACCCCTCCACCTT.

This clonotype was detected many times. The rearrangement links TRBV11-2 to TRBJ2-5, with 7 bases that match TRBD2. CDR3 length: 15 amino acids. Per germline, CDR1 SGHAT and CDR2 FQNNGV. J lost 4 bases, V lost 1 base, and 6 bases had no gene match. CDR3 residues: CASSLAQRDRETQYF. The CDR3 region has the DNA TGTGCCAGCAGCTTAGCCCAGCGGGATCGAGAGACCCAGTACTTC. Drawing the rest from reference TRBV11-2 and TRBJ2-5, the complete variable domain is EAGVAQSPRYKIIEKRQSVAFWCNPISGHATLYWYQQILGQGPKLLIQFQNNGVVDDSQLPKDRFSAERLKGVDSTLKIQPAKLEDSAVYLCASSLAQRDRETQYFGPGTRLLVL.

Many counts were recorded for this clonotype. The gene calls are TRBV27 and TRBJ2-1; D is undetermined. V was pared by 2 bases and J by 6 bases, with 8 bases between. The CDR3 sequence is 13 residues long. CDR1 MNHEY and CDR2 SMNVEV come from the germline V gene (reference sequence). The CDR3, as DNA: TGTGCCAGCAGTTTACCGGAGAGCAATGAGCAGTTCTTC. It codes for CASSLPESNEQFF.

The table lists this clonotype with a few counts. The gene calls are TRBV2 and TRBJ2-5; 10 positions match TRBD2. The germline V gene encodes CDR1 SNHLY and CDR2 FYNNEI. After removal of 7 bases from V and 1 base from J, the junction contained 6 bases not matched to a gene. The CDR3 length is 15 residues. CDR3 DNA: TGTGCCAGCATTTGGACTAGCGGTACCCAAGAGACCCAGTACTTC. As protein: CASIWTSGTQETQYF.

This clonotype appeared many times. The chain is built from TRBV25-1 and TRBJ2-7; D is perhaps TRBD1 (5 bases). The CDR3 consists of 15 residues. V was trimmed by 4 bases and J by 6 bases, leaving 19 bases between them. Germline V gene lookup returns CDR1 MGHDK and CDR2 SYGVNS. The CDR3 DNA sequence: TGTGCCAGCAGTGGCTCAGGGCTTAAACCGATCGAGCAGTACTTC. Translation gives CASSGSGLKPIEQYF.

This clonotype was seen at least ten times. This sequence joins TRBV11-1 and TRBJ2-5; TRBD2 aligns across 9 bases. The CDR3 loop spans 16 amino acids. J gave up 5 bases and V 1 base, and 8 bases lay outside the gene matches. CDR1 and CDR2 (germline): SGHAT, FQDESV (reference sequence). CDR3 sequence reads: CASSLGASGIVETQYF. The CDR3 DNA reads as TGTGCCAGCAGCTTAGGGGCTAGCGGGATCGTTGAGACCCAGTACTTC.

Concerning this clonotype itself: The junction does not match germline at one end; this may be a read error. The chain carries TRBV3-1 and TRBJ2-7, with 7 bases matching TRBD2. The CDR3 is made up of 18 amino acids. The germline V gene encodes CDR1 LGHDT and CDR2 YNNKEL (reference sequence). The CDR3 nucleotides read TGTGCCAGCAGCCCGCCCCCGTGGGGCGGGGGAAGCTCCTGCGAGCAGTACTTC. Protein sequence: CASSPPPWGGGSSCEQYF.

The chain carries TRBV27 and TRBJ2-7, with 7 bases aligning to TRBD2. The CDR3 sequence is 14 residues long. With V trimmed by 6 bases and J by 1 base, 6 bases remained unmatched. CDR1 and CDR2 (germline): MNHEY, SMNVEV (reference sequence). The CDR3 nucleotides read TGTGCCAGCAGCCACTTGGGGGGGTCCTACGAGCAGTACTTC. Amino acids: CASSHLGGSYEQYF.

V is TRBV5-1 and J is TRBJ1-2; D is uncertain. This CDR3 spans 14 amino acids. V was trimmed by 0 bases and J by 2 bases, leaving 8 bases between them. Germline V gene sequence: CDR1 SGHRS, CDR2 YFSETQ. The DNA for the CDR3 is TGCGCCAGCAGCTTGGAGGTCGGCAACTATGGCTACACCTTC. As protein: CASSLEVGNYGYTF.

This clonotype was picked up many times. Here the CDR3 reads CSVGGATGGVSDTQYF. CDR3 nucleotide sequence: TGCAGCGTTGGCGGGGCCACAGGGGGTGTTTCGGATACGCAGTATTTT. The V and J genes are TRBV29-1 and TRBJ2-3; TRBD1 matches 8 bases. Germline assignment: CDR1 SQVTM and CDR2 ANQGSEA. Trimming at V came to 4 bases and at J to 6 bases, leaving 15 bases not matched to a gene. The length of the CDR3 is 16 residues.